This is a list of T cell receptor beta chains from one sample in a study of T-cell memory formation after mild COVID-19. Via MiXCR, TCRdb re-called the 5' RACE reads, giving one row per CDR3 protein. The repertoire holds hundreds of thousands of distinct CDR3 sequences, about a fifth seen once, with approximately 8.4% in the top ten. The specimen was PBMCs or a T cell subset sorted from them (not recorded which). These receptors all come from an adult woman who had mild COVID-19 (a few samples of this study predate the infection). Cell type and time point are not known. CDR3s include the opening cysteine and the closing phenylalanine or tryptophan. D genes are given only for firm matches. Some rows mark clone size as missing; the rest say once, few, many or name a class of expanded clone.

v_gene	j_gene	abundance	d_gene	CDR3aa	CDR3nt
TRBV30	TRBJ2-3	.	TRBD1	CAWRYRGGADTQYF	TGTGCCTGGAGATACAGGGGTGGCGCAGATACGCAGTATTTT
TRBV30	TRBJ2-5	.	.	CAWSPRPPYYQETQYF	TGTGCCTGGAGCCCGCGTCCCCCGTACTACCAAGAGACCCAGTACTTC
TRBV7-3	TRBJ1-1	.	.	CASSPGPHMNTEAFF	TGTGCCAGCAGCCCAGGGCCACACATGAACACTGAAGCTTTCTTT
TRBV30	TRBJ1-4	.	.	CAWSVDRGGVDEKLFF	TGTGCCTGGAGTGTCGACCGGGGAGGGGTCGATGAAAAACTGTTTTTT
TRBV7-9	TRBJ2-1	many	.	CASSLVTGSYNEQFF	TGTGCCAGCAGCTTAGTAACAGGGAGCTACAATGAGCAGTTCTTC
TRBV27	TRBJ2-2	.	.	CASSFLATGELFF	TGTGCCAGCAGTTTTTTAGCCACGGGGGAGCTGTTTTTT
TRBV20-1	TRBJ2-1	few	TRBD2	CSGVVLAGVGNEQFF	TGCAGTGGGGTGGTTCTAGCGGGAGTTGGGAATGAGCAGTTCTTC
TRBV5-1	TRBJ1-1	.	.	CASSSSGDTEAFF	TGCGCCAGCAGCTCGTCTGGGGACACTGAAGCTTTCTTT
TRBV5-4	TRBJ1-1	few	TRBD1	CASSHGTGLVTEAFF	TGTGCCAGCAGCCACGGGACAGGCCTGGTCACTGAAGCTTTCTTT
TRBV5-6	TRBJ2-7	few	TRBD1	CASRYRGRGVYEQYF	TGTGCCAGCCGCTACAGGGGGCGCGGGGTCTACGAGCAGTACTTC
TRBV20-1	TRBJ2-3	.	.	CSARVPGTAETTQYF	TGCAGTGCTAGAGTACCCGGGACCGCGGAGACGACGCAGTATTTT
TRBV4-1	TRBJ2-7	.	TRBD1	CASSHYGTGGGYEQYF	TGCGCCAGCAGCCACTACGGGACAGGGGGCGGGTACGAGCAGTACTTC
TRBV5-5	TRBJ2-1	few	TRBD1	CASSLVGQGTDEQFF	TGTGCCAGCAGCTTGGTAGGACAGGGGACCGATGAGCAGTTCTTC
TRBV25-1	TRBJ2-7	few	.	CASSEGSVWWEQYF	TGTGCCAGCAGTGAGGGTTCAGTTTGGTGGGAGCAGTACTTC
TRBV5-1	TRBJ2-5	.	.	CASSLGSSGAKTQYF	TGCGCCAGCAGCTTGGGGAGTTCAGGGGCAAAGACCCAGTACTTC
TRBV18	TRBJ2-7	few	TRBD1	CASERDRGTNEQYF	TGTGCCAGCGAGCGGGACAGGGGGACCAACGAGCAGTACTTC
TRBV6-5	TRBJ2-3	.	TRBD2	CASRRLAVPITDTQYF	TGTGCCAGCAGAAGACTAGCGGTGCCCATCACAGATACGCAGTATTTT
TRBV5-1	TRBJ2-7	.	.	CASSSGDRDSGAEQYF	TGCGCCAGCAGTTCCGGCGACCGGGACTCCGGGGCCGAGCAGTACTTC
TRBV30	TRBJ1-3	.	.	CAWNPGNSGNTIYF	TGTGCCTGGAACCCCGGGAACTCTGGAAACACCATATATTTT
TRBV15	TRBJ2-5	few	.	CATSRDLSRAQETQYF	TGTGCCACCAGCAGAGATCTGAGCAGGGCTCAAGAGACCCAGTACTTC
TRBV15	TRBJ2-3	.	TRBD1	CATLEGARTDTQYF	TGTGCCACCCTCGAGGGGGCACGAACAGATACGCAGTATTTT
TRBV7-2	TRBJ2-3	.	TRBD2	CASSLHPGLAGGTQYF	TGTGCCAGCAGCTTACACCCGGGACTAGCGGGAGGCACGCAGTATTTT
TRBV12-3/TRBV12-4	TRBJ2-1	many	.	CASSLRQGTYNEQFF	TGTGCCAGCAGTTTGCGTCAGGGAACCTACAATGAGCAGTTCTTC
TRBV6-2/TRBV6-3	TRBJ2-7	few	.	CASTNTRRGPYEQYF	TGTGCCAGCACCAATACGCGTAGAGGGCCGTACGAGCAGTACTTC
TRBV5-1	TRBJ2-1	few	.	CASSPGGSPLDAEFF	TGCGCCAGCAGCCCCGGAGGGTCACCCCTCGATGCGGAGTTCTTC
TRBV6-5	TRBJ2-2	.	.	CASSEGGFPYTGELFF	TGTGCCAGCAGCGAGGGGGGGTTCCCGTACACCGGGGAGCTGTTTTTT
TRBV12-3/TRBV12-4	TRBJ2-6	few	.	CASTPGDPGANVLTF	TGTGCCAGCACCCCGGGGGATCCTGGGGCCAACGTCCTGACTTTC
TRBV24-1	TRBJ2-3	.	.	CATSDMRDTQYF	TGTGCCACCAGTGATATGAGGGATACGCAGTATTTT
TRBV7-8	TRBJ1-1	.	.	CASSLEGGGGLGTEAFF	TGTGCCAGCAGCTTAGAGGGGGGAGGCGGGCTGGGGACTGAAGCTTTCTTT
TRBV9	TRBJ1-2	many	.	CASSRDYGYTF	TGTGCCAGCAGCAGGGACTATGGCTACACCTTC
TRBV20-1	TRBJ2-1	.	TRBD2	CSAREPQLAGGSYSYNEQFF	TGCAGTGCTAGAGAACCCCAACTAGCGGGAGGGTCCTACTCCTACAATGAGCAGTTCTTC
TRBV6-6	TRBJ2-4	.	.	CASQPRDGKNIQYF	TGTGCCAGTCAACCCCGGGACGGTAAAAACATTCAGTACTTC
TRBV7-8	TRBJ1-1	.	.	CASSLGPLGPLNTEAFF	TGTGCCAGCAGCTTAGGCCCTCTAGGACCCCTGAACACTGAAGCTTTCTTT
TRBV11-2	TRBJ1-2	few	TRBD1	CASSSSGTGLYGYTF	TGTGCCAGCAGCTCATCCGGGACAGGGCTCTATGGCTACACCTTC
TRBV28	TRBJ2-2	.	.	CASSLSLRVVTGELFF	TGTGCCAGCAGTTTGTCGTTGCGGGTAGTCACCGGGGAGCTGTTTTTT
TRBV9	TRBJ2-7	few	.	CASSVDGGRIDEQYF	TGTGCCAGCAGCGTAGATGGGGGGCGTATCGACGAGCAGTACTTC
TRBV7-9	TRBJ2-3	few	TRBD1	CASSFGTGGDTQYF	TGTGCCAGCAGCTTCGGGACAGGGGGAGATACGCAGTATTTT
TRBV6-1	TRBJ1-1	once	.	CASQRTRRNTEAFF	TGTGCCAGCCAGCGGACAAGAAGGAACACTGAAGCTTTCTTT
TRBV11-3	TRBJ2-3	.	.	CASSSAEGPTDTQYF	TGTGCCAGCAGCTCCGCAGAAGGGCCCACAGATACGCAGTATTTT
TRBV6-6	TRBJ2-3	.	TRBD2	CASSQRLAGGPTDTQYF	TGTGCCAGCAGTCAGCGACTAGCGGGGGGGCCGACAGATACGCAGTATTTT
TRBV13	TRBJ2-2	.	.	CASSSPSGTGELFF	TGTGCCAGCAGCTCACCCTCGGGGACCGGGGAGCTGTTTTTT
TRBV5-1	TRBJ2-7	few	.	CASSGPVEVKYF	TGCGCCAGCAGTGGGCCGGTGGAGGTGAAGTACTTC
TRBV12-3/TRBV12-4	TRBJ1-2	.	.	CASSFGNNYGYTF	TGTGCCAGCAGTTTCGGGAATAACTATGGCTACACCTTC
TRBV20-1	TRBJ2-7	few	TRBD1	CSANHGTGKYF	TGCAGTGCTAACCACGGGACAGGGAAGTACTTC
TRBV27	TRBJ2-3	many	TRBD2	CASSLGGFADTQYF	TGTGCCAGCAGTTTGGGAGGGTTTGCAGATACGCAGTATTTT
TRBV5-1	TRBJ2-1	many	.	CASSPRGGQISYNEQFF	TGCGCCAGCAGCCCCCGCGGCGGACAAATATCATACAATGAGCAGTTCTTC
TRBV5-1	TRBJ1-1	many	.	CASSLATQQVSTEAFF	TGCGCCAGCAGCTTGGCTACGCAACAGGTATCCACTGAAGCTTTCTTT
TRBV12-3/TRBV12-4	TRBJ2-5	.	TRBD1	CASSLRTGSVGTQYF	TGTGCCAGCAGTTTACGGACAGGGAGCGTCGGGACCCAGTACTTC
TRBV4-1	TRBJ2-1	few	TRBD2	CASSQASGGSYNEQFF	TGCGCCAGCAGCCAAGCTAGCGGGGGTTCCTACAATGAGCAGTTCTTC